The present T cell receptor beta chain was sequenced within a study of blood T cell repertoires in COVID-19 (dated by TCRdb to 2020 to 2022). General notes on the study: Samples from collaborators originated in the United States, Italy and Spain and spanned both the acute and convalescent phases of COVID-19. The material from the prospective study consisted of cDNA or gDNA derived from T cells, B-cell-depleted T cells, or PBMCs. Deeply sampled blood TCRbeta repertoires from subjects exposed to, actively infected with, or recovered from COVID-19 were included in the dataset. The repertoires were released in a freely available public database intended as a resource for research on the immune response to SARS-CoV-2. The samples were drawn from two sources: the first 160 participants of the ongoing ImmuneRACE study, and 1,254 subjects contributed by 6 global collaborators. Nearly every sample came with metadata listing a de-identified subject ID, COVID-19 status, age in years and sex. Where HLA class I and class II types were available, the types were taken from metadata supplied by the sample provider, not from assay-based typing.

The immunoSEQ Assay, a bias-controlled multiplex PCR, was used to amplify TCRbeta CDR3 regions from genomic DNA. Processing in the source paper ran as follows. Within the assay, amplification of reference gene primers was used to estimate how many nucleated cells each sample contained. To quantify the absolute abundance of each unique TCRbeta CDR3 rearrangement, sequence reads were collapsed and filtered. For each sample, productive Simpson clonality was calculated by taking the square root of Simpson's diversity index across productive rearrangements. TCRdb obtained this table from immuneACCESS and retained in-frame rearrangements with V and J assigned. These tables miss some clones; where compared with another copy, unresolved V genes account for less than half of the shortfall, and the remainder is unexplained. V, J and clone size were drawn from that table, and D and trimming were deduced from the DNA. Counted in this sample were nearly 50,000 clones; about nine tenths of them appeared once. Together, the top ten hold over 2% of the sample.

V drops 4 bases and J drops 3 bases, leaving 8 bases in between. The CDR3 sequence holds 12 residues, the cysteine and phenylalanine included. Solely the CDR3 DNA is kept, with 36 bases framed from the first base. Per the germline V gene, SGHDT is the CDR1 and YYEEEE is the CDR2. Concerning this clone: This clone's antigen is unknown. No base qualities exist here, and no much larger clone lies one base off it.

The investigation overall reported the following: The amount of clinical and demographic metadata varied by source and participant and was provided uncurated.

In Seattle, one collaborating source enrolled patients while the infection was active and tracked those patients longitudinally over the course of disease. Whole blood was collected in K2EDTA tubes by collaborating institutions according to the institutions' own protocols. Collaborator samples were shipped for TCRbeta analysis as frozen whole blood, isolated PBMCs, or DNA extracted from either sample type. Sequenced material: peripheral blood. The sequence links TRBV5-6 to TRBJ2-7; TRBD1 is perhaps the D gene, given 5 matching bases. This TCR derives from a woman of 80 years or more with COVID-19, enrolled during active disease. DNA sequence: TGTGCCAGCAGCGCCGACAGCTACGAGCAGTACTTC. This translates into CASSADSYEQYF.